This TCR beta chain emerged from a study of HIV-infected patients and healthy controls. This clonotype was found many times. Its cognate antigen is unknown. Study-wide points: A major limitation was that merely sixteen HIV-infected individuals were processed.

Around 500 ng RNA was reverse transcribed with alpha and beta constant-region primers. Using multiplexing indices, alpha and beta chain libraries were generated apart by chain-specific third strand synthesis. A short first PCR added P5 and P7 adapter elements and a second index. TCRdb independently ran MiXCR on the 5' RACE reads; one entry per CDR3 protein. The table shows 15,000 to 17,000 distinct CDR3 sequences, with roughly 7.7% occurring only once. Whole blood was used without fractionation, so all unsorted peripheral T cells were included. Germline CDR1 LGHNA, CDR2 YNFKEQ. CDR3 size: 15 residues. The J segment lost 2 bases and the V segment lost 2 bases, leaving 5 bases of the junction unmatched.

The chain joins TRBV4-2 to TRBJ2-5, with TRBD2 matching 7 bases. This TCR came from an adult in good health. Sequenced: blood. The CDR3 is CASSQSPGGQETQYF. The CDR3 nucleotides are TGTGCCAGCAGCCAATCTCCCGGGGGGCAAGAGACCCAGTACTTC.